This T cell receptor beta chain stems from a study of siplizumab effects on memory and regulatory T cells. Whole-study results and caveats: Naive T cells appeared more diverse than memory cells and seemed to be major alloresponse contributors. Few alloreactive clones mapped to unstimulated subsets. Whether the proliferating Tregs (from siplizumab cultures) were suppressive was not confirmed.

CDR1 SGHNT and CDR2 YYREEE come from the germline V gene (reference sequence). Trimming cost V 4 bases and J 7 bases, with 14 bases left between them. The CDR3 extends over 14 amino acids. This table comes from immunoSEQ multiplex PCR, and its TCRdb copy is limited to in-frame clones, with some not included. Of over 80,000 clones listed, approximately 90% are singletons. Concerning this clone itself: Its antigen is not known.

The J gene is TRBJ2-2, the V gene TRBV5-4; D is unclear. This TCR was sampled from a human donor in good health. The material sequenced was Tregs sorted from blood. The CDR3 here is CASSLDGAGGELFF. In DNA, the CDR3 is TGTGCCAGCAGCCTAGATGGTGCCGGCGGGGAGCTGTTTTTT.